Listed below are T cell receptor beta chains from one sample, sequenced in a study of blood T cells in healthy people across ages. Via MiXCR, TCRdb re-called the 5' RACE reads, giving one row per CDR3 protein. The sample yields 650,000 to 800,000 distinct CDR3 sequences, over 40% seen once. Material for sequencing was blood. These receptors were taken from a woman aged 80 or older in good health. CDR3s include the opening cysteine and the closing phenylalanine or tryptophan. A D gene is named only where the DNA matches it firmly. Only part of the rows carry a size: once, few, many, or a class if the clone is expanded.

>TRBJ2-5|.|TRBV10-3|.
TGTGCCATCAGTGACGTGGGGGGCGAGGCAGTCAATGAGCAGTACTTC
CAISDVGGEAVNEQYF
>TRBJ2-3|.|TRBV10-3|TRBD2
TGTGCCACCAATTTAGCGGGCGCTAGCACAGATACGCAGTATTTT
CATNLAGASTDTQYF
>TRBJ2-5|many|TRBV7-9|.
TGTGCCATCACTGTTGGGGTTGGGGAGACCCAGTACTTC
CAITVGVGETQYF
>TRBJ2-5|.|TRBV20-1|TRBD2
TGCAGTGCCGAGCGGGAGGATGGGAATGAGCAGTACTTC
CSAEREDGNEQYF
>TRBJ2-7|.|TRBV18|TRBD1
TGTGCCAGCTCACAGCCGGGACAGGGGACAACCTACGAGCAGTACTTC
CASSQPGQGTTYEQYF
>TRBJ1-2|.|TRBV6-5|TRBD1
TGTGCCAGCAGTTATAGACAGGGGGCCTATGGCTACACCTTC
CASSYRQGAYGYTF
>TRBJ2-2|few|TRBV12-3/TRBV12-4|TRBD1
TGTGCCAGCAGCCGCAGGACAGGGAAGTCCGGGGAGCTGTTTTTT
CASSRRTGKSGELFF
>TRBJ2-1|.|TRBV20-1|.
TGCAGTGTCTTCAGGGGAGAGACCCAGTTCTTC
CSVFRGETQFF
>TRBJ2-2|.|TRBV4-2|TRBD2
TGTGCCAGCAGGGCTAGCGGGGGCACCGGGGAGCTGTTTTTT
CASRASGGTGELFF
>TRBJ2-1|many|TRBV29-1|.
TGCAGCGGGTGGGCCCTGGGTGAGCAGTTCTTC
CSGWALGEQFF